The source of this T cell receptor (beta chain) is a study of radiation and T cells in renal cell carcinoma. Only in-frame clones appear in the TCRdb table, and some are missing; sequencing was by immunoSEQ multiplex PCR. This table has some 150,000 clones, around 90% appearing once. The CDR3 is 16 amino acids. Germline V gene sequence: CDR1 SGHAT, CDR2 FQNNGV. V shed 5 bases and J 1 base; nucleotides not matched to a gene: 6. Findings of the study overall: From baseline, blood top tumor clonotypes peaked at 2 weeks post-radiation. Pretreatment tumor biopsies were lacking, so baseline clonotypes are unknown.

The time point is: blood 2 weeks post-SBRT. This sample's treatment: 15 Gy SBRT to primary tumor, nephrectomy 4 weeks later. Radiation-treated patients gave blood at baseline, week 2 and week 4. The patient's renal cell carcinoma had clear cell pathology. Note on this clone: Antigen: not known.

The sequence was obtained from a woman in her fifties or sixties with renal cell carcinoma. The sequenced sample was blood, obtained from a patient whose treatment included radiotherapy and nephrectomy. The chain links TRBV11-2 to TRBJ2-3; 10 positions match TRBD2. The CDR3 loop reads CASSEEAGGRTDTQYF. The CDR3 DNA follows: TGTGCCAGCAGCGAAGAAGCGGGGGGGCGCACAGATACGCAGTATTTT.